Relative to its sample, the clone carrying this T cell receptor beta chain is large. Its antigen is currently unknown. Clones were read by immunoSEQ multiplex PCR, and TCRdb kept only the in-frame ones, dropping some. The sample consists of about 19,000 clones, 83% of them appearing once. The CDR3 is 13 amino acids. V lost 0 bases to trimming and J lost 8 bases, with 13 bases between them. The germline gives CDR1 SQVTM, CDR2 ANQGSEA. These data belong to a study of early stage breast cancer tumors. Study-level information: Among some twelve ER+/PR+/HER2- tumors, eight were ductal, four lobular. Study observations and caveats: Tumors had approximately 2.5-fold higher T cell density and higher clonality than adjacent normal breast tissue.

The TCR was taken from a person between 65 and 79 years old with breast cancer. Sequencing used blood. V usage is TRBV29-1 and J usage is TRBJ1-1; possibly TRBD1 for D (5 bases). CDR3 region: CSVEDQAGWEAFF. DNA for the CDR3: TGCAGCGTTGAAGATCAGGCAGGGTGGGAAGCTTTCTTT.